The rows below give T cell receptor beta chains drawn from one sample of a study of type 1 regulatory T cells. TCRdb re-analysed the reads in MiXCR, keeping a single row per CDR3 protein. The repertoire includes over 55,000 distinct CDR3 sequences, about three fifths of them detected once, and 7.6% sits in the top ten. No antigen is known for these receptors. The source material was cultured T cells, either the whole culture or a sorted T cell fraction (not recorded which). Receptor source: a human donor in good health. CDR3s include the opening cysteine and the closing phenylalanine or tryptophan. Fields, in order: clone size, J gene, CDR3 length, D gene, V gene, CDR3 DNA, CDR3 protein. The D gene is left open where the match is weak. Not every row has a clone size; where given, it reads once, few, many or a size class.

-,TRBJ1-1,14,-,TRBV7-6,TGTGCCAGCAGCTCGGGGACGGGGAACACTGAAGCTTTCTTT,CASSSGTGNTEAFF
-,TRBJ1-2,12,-,TRBV7-2,TGTGCCAGCGGGACGGGATTCTATGGCTACACCTTC,CASGTGFYGYTF
-,TRBJ2-3,15,-,TRBV2,TGTGCCAGCAGTGGTCGCCTAGCGAGCACAGATACGCAGTATTTT,CASSGRLASTDTQYF
few,TRBJ2-7,15,TRBD2,TRBV7-3,TGTGCCAGCAGCTTGGGACTAGCGAGTTCCTACGAGCAGTACTTC,CASSLGLASSYEQYF
-,TRBJ1-2,16,-,TRBV15,TGTGCCACCAGCAGAATCTCGACCGCCGCTAACTATGGCTACACCTTC,CATSRISTAANYGYTF
-,TRBJ2-5,17,-,TRBV18,TGTGCCAGCTCACCACCGATAGTCTCGGGGCGCGGGGAGACCCAGTACTTC,CASSPPIVSGRGETQYF
few,TRBJ2-3,12,-,TRBV20-1,TGCAGTGTTGGGTGGGGCACAGATACGCAGTATTTT,CSVGWGTDTQYF
-,TRBJ2-2,14,-,TRBV11-2,TGTGCCAGCAGTTCCGTCTCGTACACCGGGGAGCTGTTTTTT,CASSSVSYTGELFF
once,TRBJ2-7,14,TRBD1,TRBV6-6,TGTGCCAGCAGTTTACGACAGGGGGGCTACGAGCAGTACTTC,CASSLRQGGYEQYF
few,TRBJ2-5,12,TRBD2,TRBV24-1,TGTGCCACCAGCGTAGCGGGCGAGACCCAGTACTTC,CATSVAGETQYF
-,TRBJ2-2,15,TRBD1,TRBV5-1,TGCGCCAGTGACGCGACAGGGGCGAGGACCGGGGAGCTGTTTTTT,CASDATGARTGELFF
-,TRBJ1-5,14,-,TRBV2,TGTGCCAGCAGTGAAGGGGGAGGCAATCAGCCCCAGCATTTT,CASSEGGGNQPQHF
-,TRBJ2-7,13,-,TRBV7-9,TGTGCCAGCAGCTTTGGTCTCCTCTACGAGCAGTACTTC,CASSFGLLYEQYF
few,TRBJ1-2,17,-,TRBV18,TGTGCCAGCTCACCACTCACCCCAGGGAGAGAGGACTATGGCTACACCTTC,CASSPLTPGREDYGYTF
-,TRBJ2-5,15,TRBD1,TRBV7-2,TGTGCCAGCAGCAATAGGGGACAGTTTATAGAGACCCAGTACTTC,CASSNRGQFIETQYF
-,TRBJ2-1,15,TRBD2,TRBV24-1,TGTGCCACCAGCGCCTGGGCGGGAGACCACAATGAGCAGTTCTTC,CATSAWAGDHNEQFF
-,TRBJ2-6,18,TRBD2,TRBV5-1,TGCGCCAGCAGCACCGGGACTAGCGGGGCCTCTGGGGCCAACGTCCTGACTTTC,CASSTGTSGASGANVLTF
few,TRBJ2-7,17,TRBD2,TRBV7-2,TGTGCCAGCAGCTCCCCTCGACTAGCGGGAGGCTCCTACGAGCAGTACTTC,CASSSPRLAGGSYEQYF
few,TRBJ2-5,14,TRBD1,TRBV20-1,TGCAGTGCCAGAGGACAGGGGGTTCGGGAGACCCAGTACTTC,CSARGQGVRETQYF
-,TRBJ2-7,14,TRBD2,TRBV18,TGTGCCAGCTCACCCCAGCGGGAGGTTAACGAGCAGTACTTC,CASSPQREVNEQYF
-,TRBJ2-7,14,-,TRBV30,TGTGCCTGGAGTGCGGGGATTCCCCCCTACGAGCAGTACTTC,CAWSAGIPPYEQYF
-,TRBJ2-1,18,TRBD2,TRBV4-3,TGCGCCAGCAGCCAAGATAAAGCAGGACTAGCGGTTTACAATGAGCAGTTCTTC,CASSQDKAGLAVYNEQFF
few,TRBJ1-1,14,-,TRBV20-1,TGCAGTGCTAGAGATCCCAGAATGAACACTGAAGCTTTCTTT,CSARDPRMNTEAFF
-,TRBJ2-1,13,TRBD1,TRBV29-1,TGCAGCGCTGTCAAGACAGGGATTTTTGAGCAGTTCTTC,CSAVKTGIFEQFF
-,TRBJ2-3,14,TRBD1,TRBV30,TGTGCCTGGAGGAACAGGGGCTCCACAGATACGCAGTATTTT,CAWRNRGSTDTQYF
-,TRBJ2-1,14,TRBD2,TRBV19,TGTGCCAGTAGTACTAGCGGGATTTACAATGAGCAGTTCTTC,CASSTSGIYNEQFF
-,TRBJ2-5,16,TRBD2,TRBV7-9,TGTGCCAGCACCCCAACCGTAGCGGGAGGTTATGAGACCCAGTACTTC,CASTPTVAGGYETQYF
-,TRBJ2-2,17,TRBD1,TRBV19,TGTGCCAGTAGTATTGTGGGCAGGGGGCGAGGTACCGGGGAGCTGTTTTTT,CASSIVGRGRGTGELFF
-,TRBJ1-2,13,-,TRBV14,TGTGCCAGCAGCCGGGCCCAGGAGAATGGCTACACCTTC,CASSRAQENGYTF
few,TRBJ1-2,14,-,TRBV2,TGTGCCAGCAGTGCCTGGTCGGCTAACTATGGCTACACCTTC,CASSAWSANYGYTF
few,TRBJ1-1,15,TRBD1,TRBV7-2,TGTGCCAGCAGCTTATACAGGGGTACGAACACTGAAGCTTTCTTT,CASSLYRGTNTEAFF
-,TRBJ2-3,15,-,TRBV10-3,TGTGCCATCAGTGAGGCTACCGCGGAGACAGATACGCAGTATTTT,CAISEATAETDTQYF
-,TRBJ2-1,11,-,TRBV10-3,TGTGCCATCAGAGGGGTCAATGAGCAGTTCTTC,CAIRGVNEQFF
-,TRBJ2-1,14,TRBD2,TRBV20-1,TGCAGTGCCACGCGGGGGAGCTCCTACAATGAGCAGTTCTTC,CSATRGSSYNEQFF
-,TRBJ2-6,17,-,TRBV7-9,TGTGCCAGCAGCTCCGGTCTCAGGGTAACAGGGGCCAACGTCCTGACTTTC,CASSSGLRVTGANVLTF
-,TRBJ2-2,12,-,TRBV20-1,TGCAGTGCGCGAGGAGGAACCGGGGAGCTGTTTTTT,CSARGGTGELFF
-,TRBJ1-5,14,-,TRBV2,TGTGCCAGCAGTGAGGGGGTCGGCAATCAGCCCCAGCATTTT,CASSEGVGNQPQHF
-,TRBJ1-5,14,-,TRBV28,TGTGCCAGCAGTTTAAGGGGAGGTGGTCAGCCCCAGCATTTT,CASSLRGGGQPQHF
-,TRBJ1-4,15,-,TRBV4-1,TGCGCCAGCAGCTTCCTCCAGGGGAATAATGAAAAACTGTTTTTT,CASSFLQGNNEKLFF
-,TRBJ2-1,11,TRBD1,TRBV12-3/TRBV12-4,TGTGCCAGCAGTTCGGACAGGCCGCAGTTCTTC,CASSSDRPQFF
-,TRBJ2-1,14,-,TRBV6-2/TRBV6-3,TGTGCCAGCACCCCCCGGTCGAGTTTTGATGAGCAGTTCTTC,CASTPRSSFDEQFF